The 18 T cell receptor beta chains below were found in one sample sequenced in a study of human T cells and chemical hapten exposure. TCRdb passed the RACE reads through MiXCR, listing each CDR3 protein once. The table includes 150,000 to 200,000 distinct CDR3 sequences, about 31% detected once. As for time point: pre-sensitization, week 0. Treatment reported: therapeutic diphenylcyclopropenone sensitization with weekly scalp DPC. The starting material was whole blood, obtained in connection with sensitization to the hapten diphenylcyclopropenone (DPC). These receptors were taken from a woman in her 30s with alopecia areata. Some clones in this sample may be carry-over from other donors' samples.

This clonotype has a handful of counts. The V gene is TRBV20-1, the J gene TRBJ2-3, with D tentatively TRBD1 or TRBD2 (6 bases each). The germline V gene has CDR1 DFQATT and CDR2 SNEGSKA (reference sequence). The CDR3 has 14 amino acids. The CDR3 spells CSLQNVGGLDTQYF. CDR3 in DNA: TGCAGCCTGCAAAATGTGGGGGGCCTTGATACGCAGTATTTT.

The chain links TRBV9 to TRBJ2-5; D might be TRBD2 (7 bases). The CDR3 contains 15 residues. The V end lost 3 bases, the J end lost 4 bases, and 16 bases lay between the germline ends. Germline loops: CDR1 SGDLS, CDR2 YYNGEE. The CDR3 DNA reads TGTGCCAGCAGCGAGGGGGGGTCGGGGCGAGAGACCCAGTACTTC. As protein: CASSEGGSGRETQYF.

This chain links TRBV29-1 with TRBJ1-1; D is undetermined. CDR1 and CDR2 from the germline V gene are SQVTM and ANQGSEA. This CDR3 comprises 13 residues. V was pared by 4 bases and J by 0 bases, with 9 bases between. CDR3 nucleotide sequence: TGCAGCGTTGGTCCAGTAATGAACACTGAAGCTTTCTTT. It encodes CSVGPVMNTEAFF.

The sample holds a few counts of this clonotype. J is TRBJ2-7 and V is TRBV7-3; D tentatively reads TRBD1 or TRBD2 (5 bases each). V lost 0 bases and J lost 5, with 8 bases in between. This CDR3 spans 13 amino acids. Germline V gene lookup returns CDR1 SGHTA and CDR2 FQGTGA. The CDR3 spells CASSLTWGNEQYF. Written as DNA, the CDR3 is TGTGCCAGCAGCTTAACGTGGGGGAACGAGCAGTACTTC.

The table lists this clonotype with a few counts. The V and J genes are TRBV3-1 and TRBJ1-6; 12 bases line up with TRBD1. J was trimmed by 7 bases and V by 4 bases; bases with no gene match: 2. This CDR3 contains 15 residues. Germline CDR1 reads LGHDT; CDR2 reads YNNKEL (reference sequence). In DNA form, the CDR3 reads TGTGCCAGCAGCCTGGGACAGGGGGCCAATTCACCCCTCCACTTT. Amino acid sequence: CASSLGQGANSPLHF.

The rearrangement links TRBV7-2 to TRBJ1-1, with D unresolved. Germline V gives CDR1 SGHTA, CDR2 FQGNSA. This CDR3 is 14 amino acids long. V was shortened by 5 bases and J by 6 bases, with 16 bases between the two germline ends. The CDR3 DNA is TGTGCCAGCAGCCTGGACTCTCATATTGCTGAAGCTTTCTTT. Its protein is CASSLDSHIAEAFF.

As regards this clonotype: One junction end does not reproduce the germline sequence, and a read error may be involved. The chain uses TRBV7-9 and TRBJ1-3; D might be TRBD1 (5 bases). Germline assignment: CDR1 SEHNR and CDR2 FQNEAQ (reference sequence). This CDR3 spans 17 amino acids. The CDR3, as DNA: TGTGCCAGCAGCTTAGGCCATGGGGCAAGCTCTGGAAACACCGTATATTTT. Amino acid sequence: CASSLGHGASSGNTVYF.

V and J are TRBV11-2 and TRBJ2-1; 8 bases agree with TRBD2. With V trimmed by 2 bases and J by 3 bases, 6 bases remained unmatched. The CDR3 sequence is 16 residues long. Germline loops: CDR1 SGHAT, CDR2 FQNNGV. This chain's CDR3 is CASSLKAGAGYNEQFF. CDR3 in DNA: TGTGCCAGCAGCTTAAAAGCGGGGGCCGGCTACAATGAGCAGTTCTTC. Full variable domain (outside the CDR3, taken from reference TRBV11-2 and TRBJ2-1): EAGVAQSPRYKIIEKRQSVAFWCNPISGHATLYWYQQILGQGPKLLIQFQNNGVVDDSQLPKDRFSAERLKGVDSTLKIQPAKLEDSAVYLCASSLKAGAGYNEQFFGPGTRLTVL.

The J gene is TRBJ2-1, the V gene TRBV9; possibly TRBD2 for D (6 bases). This CDR3 has 15 residues. The V gene lost 4 bases and the J gene lost 5 bases, with 16 bases spanning the gap. Germline values: CDR1 SGDLS, CDR2 YYNGEE. CDR3 sequence reads: CASSPHLLADNEQFF. In nucleotides, the CDR3 is TGTGCCAGCAGCCCCCACCTATTAGCGGACAATGAGCAGTTCTTC.

The rearrangement joins TRBV29-1 to TRBJ2-5, with 11 bases lining up with TRBD2. The CDR3 is 16 amino acids. In germline, CDR1 is SQVTM, CDR2 ANQGSEA. V was clipped by 4 bases and J by 2 bases; unmatched bases: 9. CDR3 region: CSVGGTSGFNQETQYF. The CDR3 coding sequence is TGCAGCGTTGGGGGGACTAGCGGCTTTAATCAAGAGACCCAGTACTTC. Filled out from reference TRBV29-1 and TRBJ2-5, the complete variable domain reads SAVISQKPSRDICQRGTSLTIQCQVDSQVTMMFWYRQQPGQSLTLIATANQGSEATYESGFVIDKFPISRPNLTFSTLTVSNMSPEDSSIYLCSVGGTSGFNQETQYFGPGTRLLVL.

The table lists this clonotype with a few counts. The chain combines TRBV6-2 or TRBV6-3 with TRBJ2-5; D not resolved. The CDR3 covers 15 residues. Trimming removed 6 bases from V and 3 bases from J, with 17 bases in between. CDR1 is MNHEY, CDR2 SVGEGT, per germline. The CDR3 DNA follows: TGTGCCAGCAGCCCCGAGATCTCTTACGAAGAGACCCAGTACTTC. Translating it yields CASSPEISYEETQYF.

The gene calls are TRBV10-3 and TRBJ2-6; maybe TRBD1 (5 bases). V shed 7 bases and J shed 0 bases, with 10 bases lying between them. Germline V CDR1 and CDR2: ENHRY, SYGVKD. The CDR3 contains 15 residues. CDR3 coding DNA: TGTGCCATCAATGGGGCGAGCTCTGGGGCCAACGTCCTGACTTTC. This encodes CAINGASSGANVLTF.

The chain has TRBV23-1 and TRBJ2-1; 14 nucleotides agree with TRBD2. TRBV23-1 is an open reading frame, and its role is uncertain. This CDR3 has 17 amino acids. Trimming cost V 2 bases and J 7 bases; bases outside gene matches: 7. Written as DNA, the CDR3 is TGCGCCAGCAGTCAAAGGGGACTAGCGGGGGATCTGAATGAGCAGTTCTTC. Protein sequence: CASSQRGLAGDLNEQFF.

This clonotype was picked up a small number of times. The J gene is TRBJ1-2, the V gene TRBV29-1; TRBD1 aligns across 9 bases. CDR1 SQVTM and CDR2 ANQGSEA come from the germline V gene. The CDR3 covers 13 residues. V lost 4 bases and J lost 7; bases outside the gene matches: 7. CDR3 protein: CSVGDRATSGYTF. CDR3 bases: TGCAGCGTTGGGGACAGGGCTACAAGTGGCTACACCTTC.

This clonotype was found a few times. The chain is built from TRBV27 and TRBJ1-2; unclear D gene. Germline CDR1 reads MNHEY; CDR2 reads SMNVEV (reference sequence). The CDR3 sequence is 13 residues long. Trimming removed 8 bases at V and 1 base at J, with 11 bases between. The CDR3, as DNA: TGTGCCAGCTCCCCAGCACGTAACTATGGCTACACCTTC. This encodes CASSPARNYGYTF.

The chain uses TRBV29-1 and TRBJ2-2; 12 bases are shared with TRBD2. V shed 6 bases, J shed 3 bases, and the junction held 5 bases outside the gene matches. Germline CDR1 and CDR2: SQVTM and ANQGSEA. There are 15 residues in the CDR3. CDR3 nucleotides: TGCAGCGTCGGACGACTAGCGGGAGACACCGGGGAGCTGTTTTTT. It codes for CSVGRLAGDTGELFF.

This clonotype was found a few times. The rearrangement links TRBV6-6 to TRBJ1-1, with 9 bases lining up with TRBD1. CDR1 MNHNY and CDR2 SVGAGI come from the germline V gene (reference sequence). V lost 2 bases and J lost 5; bases outside the gene matches: 9. This CDR3 has 16 residues. The CDR3 protein is CASSYPMGQGGTEAFF. The CDR3 DNA reads TGTGCCAGCAGTTACCCTATGGGACAGGGTGGAACTGAAGCTTTCTTT.

The sample holds one count of this clonotype. The chain uses TRBV10-3 and TRBJ1-1; D remains ambiguous. This CDR3 has 11 residues. Germline V gene lookup returns CDR1 ENHRY and CDR2 SYGVKD. Trimming removed 7 bases from V and 1 base from J, with 4 bases in between. The CDR3 loop reads CAIKANTEAFF. The CDR3 coding sequence is TGTGCCATCAAAGCGAACACTGAAGCTTTCTTT.